This T cell receptor (beta chain) appears in the sequencing data of a study of regulatory T cells in long-lasting Graves disease. About the research overall: Freshly diagnosed Graves' patients had used antithyroid drugs for under 3 months. Whole-study results and caveats: Clonotypes that were public and shared totalled fewer than 3,500 in persistent patients versus around 970 in new patients.

To make TCR beta libraries, researchers used iRepertoire HTBI primers and Arm-PCR of CDR3 regions. TCRdb itself ran the multiplex PCR reads through MiXCR, one entry per CDR3 protein. The sample yields almost 450,000 distinct CDR3 sequences, less than 20% seen once. Specified time point: newly diagnosed GD, antithyroid drugs for less than 3 months. RNA isolated from PBMCs was used to make the TCR library. Doctors identified Graves' disease using the American Thyroid Association guidelines. V shed 6 bases and J 3 bases; nucleotides not matched to a gene: 10. Per the germline V gene, CDR1 is SGHTA and CDR2 is FQGNSA. The CDR3 has 18 amino acids. This clonotype was counted ten times or more. Its antigen is as yet unknown. The same data also went into a second study, on T cells in Graves' hyperthyroidism and ophthalmopathy.

The sequencing here drew on peripheral blood mononuclear cells (PBMCs), taken at new diagnosis, from a patient treated with antithyroid drugs. The chain recombines TRBV7-2 with TRBJ2-3; TRBD2 agrees at 15 bases. The sequence came from a woman aged 25 to 39 with Graves disease. The CDR3 nucleotides are TGTGCCAGCAGTCATAGGACTAGCGGGAGGGCCGGGACAGATACGCAGTATTTT. Translated, it gives CASSHRTSGRAGTDTQYF. The variable domain in full, completed from reference TRBV7-2 and TRBJ2-3, reads GAGVSQSPSNKVTEKGKDVELRCDPISGHTALYWYRQSLGQGLEFLIYFQGNSAPDKSGLPSDRFSAERTGGSVSTLTIQRTQQEDSAVYLCASSHRTSGRAGTDTQYFGPGTRLTVL.